This TCR beta chain was sequenced during a study of cytomegalovirus exposure and HLA in healthy donors. PCR primers comprised 60 Vbeta and 13 Jbeta primers. The protocol was immunoSEQ multiplex PCR, while the TCRdb copy is restricted to in-frame clones and leaves out a portion. Found here are 100,000 to 150,000 clones, around 80% of them singletons; the top ten hold about a tenth. This CDR3 comprises 16 residues. The V gene end was trimmed by 4 bases and the J gene end by 6 bases; junction bases not matched to a gene: 11. The V gene's germline CDR1 is MGHDK and CDR2 SYGVNS. This TCR was recovered from a man aged 25-45 years in good health and CMV-seropositive. The chain employs TRBV25-1 and TRBJ1-4; TRBD1 agrees at 7 bases. Sequenced material: PBMCs. As DNA, the CDR3 is TGTGCCAGCAGTGGATCCCCGGGACAGAGAGATGAAAAACTGTTTTTT. This gives the protein CASSGSPGQRDEKLFF.